A selection of T cell receptor beta chains follows, all from one sample in a study of blood T cells in healthy people across ages. TCRdb ran MiXCR on the 5' RACE reads and lists one entry per CDR3 protein. The sample contains roughly 1.6 million distinct CDR3 sequences, about 35% of which appear only once. The sequenced sample consisted of blood. Receptors originate from a woman aged 25 to 39 in good health. Both conserved end residues are part of each CDR3. The D gene is left open where the match is weak. Where a row states a size, it is once, few, many or the class of an expanded clone; other rows omit it.

TRBD2,14,TRBV28,-,TRBJ2-5,TGTGCGGTGGGGGGGACTAGCGGTAAAGAGACCCAGTACTTC,CAVGGTSGKETQYF
TRBD2,17,TRBV24-1,-,TRBJ2-1,TGTGCCACCAGTGCCCTGACTAGCGGGGACTCCTACAATGAGCAGTTCTTC,CATSALTSGDSYNEQFF
TRBD2,16,TRBV6-2/TRBV6-3,few,TRBJ2-1,TGTGCCAGCAGCCCCGGACTAGCGGCCATAACTGGTGAGCAGTTCTTC,CASSPGLAAITGEQFF
TRBD1,17,TRBV9,-,TRBJ2-4,TGTGCCAGCAGCGCCTCCGGGACAGTCTTTCACAAAAACATTCAGTACTTC,CASSASGTVFHKNIQYF
TRBD2,15,TRBV20-1,-,TRBJ2-3,TGCAGTGCTCCTAGTAGCGGGTCTTACACAGATACGCAGTATTTT,CSAPSSGSYTDTQYF
-,18,TRBV5-5,few,TRBJ2-4,TGTACCAGCAGCTTGGCTCTGGATTTCGGAGGCCGGAGGAACATTCAGTACTTC,CTSSLALDFGGRRNIQYF
-,13,TRBV12-3/TRBV12-4,-,TRBJ2-5,TGTGCCAGCAGCCCAGGGGTTGGGTGGGAGCAGTACTTC,CASSPGVGWEQYF
-,16,TRBV7-8,few,TRBJ1-5,TGTGCCAGCAGCTTAGGAGTACAGGGCGGCAATCAGCCCCAGCATTTT,CASSLGVQGGNQPQHF
-,14,TRBV6-1,-,TRBJ2-1,TGTGCCAGCAGTGAATTAATAGCAATGTATGAGCAGTTCTTC,CASSELIAMYEQFF
TRBD2,16,TRBV6-1,-,TRBJ2-1,TGTGCCAGCAGTGAACTAGCGGCCCGCTCCTACAATGAGCAGTTCTTC,CASSELAARSYNEQFF
TRBD2,14,TRBV30,-,TRBJ2-7,TGTGCCTGGAGTGAGGGCGGGGGAGTCTACGAGCAGTACTTC,CAWSEGGGVYEQYF